This entry is about one T cell receptor beta chain. Its antigen is still unknown. These data belong to a study of regulatory T cells in long-lasting Graves disease. Study information: The definition of persistent Graves' disease was over 5 years of antithyroid drugs with positive TSH receptor antibodies.

Overall study results and limits: Lower TCR diversity characterized persistent Graves' patients relative to newly diagnosed patients.

Time point in this sample: persistent/refractory GD, antithyroid drugs over 5 years with positive TRAb. After RNA was extracted from PBMCs, the TCR library was made from it. Xi'an, China, was home to the endocrinology department that provided patients. The TCR beta library used iRepertoire HTBI primers with Arm-PCR amplification of CDR3. TCRdb redid the calling of the multiplex PCR reads with MiXCR, one entry per CDR3 protein. The sample has hundreds of thousands of distinct CDR3 sequences, approximately 23% seen once. Trimming stripped 4 bases from V and 3 bases from J, with 16 bases between. Per the germline V gene, CDR1 is SGHRS and CDR2 is YFSETQ. This CDR3 contains 15 residues.

The receptor was isolated from a female donor with Graves disease. Sequencing was performed on peripheral blood mononuclear cells (PBMCs), taken when the disease was refractory, from a patient treated with antithyroid drugs. V usage is TRBV5-1 and J usage is TRBJ1-2, with a weak D call TRBD1 (6 bases). The CDR3 region has the DNA TGCGCCAGCAGCCCTGAGGGGGGGCTCGACTATGGCTACACCTTC. Encoded protein: CASSPEGGLDYGYTF. The complete variable domain, with remaining parts taken from reference TRBV5-1 and TRBJ1-2, reads KAGVTQTPRYLIKTRGQQVTLSCSPISGHRSVSWYQQTPGQGLQFLFEYFSETQRNKGNFPGRFSGRQFSNSRSEMNVSTLELGDSALYLCASSPEGGLDYGYTFGSGTRLTVV.